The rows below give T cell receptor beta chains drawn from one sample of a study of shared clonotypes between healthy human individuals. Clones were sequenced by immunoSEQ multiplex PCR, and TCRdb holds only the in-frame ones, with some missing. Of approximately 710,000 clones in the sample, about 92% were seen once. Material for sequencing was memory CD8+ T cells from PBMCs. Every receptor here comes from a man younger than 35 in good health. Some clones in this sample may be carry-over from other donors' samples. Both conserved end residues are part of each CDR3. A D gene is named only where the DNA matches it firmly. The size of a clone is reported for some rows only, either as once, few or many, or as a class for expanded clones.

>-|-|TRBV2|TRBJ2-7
CASIGLTYEQYF
TGTGCCAGCATTGGGCTCACCTACGAGCAGTACTTC
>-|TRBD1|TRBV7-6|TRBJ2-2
CASSLAAGQGSTGELFF
TGTGCCAGCAGCTTAGCCGCCGGACAGGGAAGTACCGGGGAGCTGTTTTTT
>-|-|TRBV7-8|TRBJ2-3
CASRGERDSLTDTQYF
TGTGCCAGCAGGGGGGAGCGGGACAGTCTTACAGATACGCAGTATTTT
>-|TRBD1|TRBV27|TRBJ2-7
CASSPSTGTAYEQYF
TGTGCCAGCAGTCCTTCTACCGGGACAGCGTACGAGCAGTACTTC
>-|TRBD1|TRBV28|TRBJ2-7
CASRPRGQSYEQYF
TGTGCCAGCAGGCCCCGGGGACAGTCCTACGAGCAGTACTTC
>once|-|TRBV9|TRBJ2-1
CASSVVDRTVPDNEQFF
TGTGCCAGCAGCGTAGTAGATCGTACAGTCCCTGACAATGAGCAGTTCTTC
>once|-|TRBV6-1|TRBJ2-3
CASSEDPADTQYF
TGTGCCAGCAGTGAAGACCCCGCAGATACGCAGTATTTT
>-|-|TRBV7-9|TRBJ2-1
CASSLTGDDEQFF
TGTGCCAGCAGCTTAACGGGAGATGATGAGCAGTTCTTC
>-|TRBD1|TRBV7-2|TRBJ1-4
CASSRDRDSANEKLFF
TGTGCCAGCAGCCGGGACAGGGATTCAGCTAATGAAAAACTGTTTTTT
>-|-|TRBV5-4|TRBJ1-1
CASSSAGGITEAFF
TGTGCCAGCAGCTCTGCGGGGGGGATCACTGAAGCTTTCTTT
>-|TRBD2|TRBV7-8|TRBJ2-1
CASSLRDYITEQFF
TGTGCCAGCAGCTTAAGGGACTATATAACTGAGCAGTTCTTC
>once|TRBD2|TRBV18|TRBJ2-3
CASSPPGLAGVTDTQYF
TGTGCCAGCTCACCTCCTGGACTAGCGGGAGTTACAGATACGCAGTATTTT
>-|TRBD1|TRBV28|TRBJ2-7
CASSTRDRGIYEQYF
TGTGCCAGCAGCACAAGGGACAGGGGTATTTACGAGCAGTACTTC
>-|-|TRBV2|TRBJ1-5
CASSDWAGSNQPQHF
TGTGCCAGCAGTGACTGGGCAGGGAGCAATCAGCCCCAGCATTTT
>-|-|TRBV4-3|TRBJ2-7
CASSPSGPRGYEQYF
TGCGCCAGCAGCCCATCAGGCCCCCGGGGTTACGAGCAGTACTTC
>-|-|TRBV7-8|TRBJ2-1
CASSLSGPNEQFF
TGTGCCAGCAGCTTAAGCGGGCCTAATGAGCAGTTCTTC
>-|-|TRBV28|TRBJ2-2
CASTGVGWTVNTGELFF
TGTGCCAGCACCGGGGTGGGGTGGACAGTGAACACCGGGGAGCTGTTTTTT
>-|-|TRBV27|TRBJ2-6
CASSLSPGSGANVLTF
TGTGCCAGCAGTTTATCCCCGGGCTCTGGGGCCAACGTCCTGACTTTC
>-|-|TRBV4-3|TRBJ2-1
CASSQGLRPYNEQFF
TGCGCCAGCAGCCAAGGACTTCGGCCCTACAATGAGCAGTTCTTC
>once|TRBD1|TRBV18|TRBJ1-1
CASSPMTLTGVYTEAFF
TGTGCCAGCTCACCAATGACTTTGACAGGGGTGTACACTGAAGCTTTCTTT
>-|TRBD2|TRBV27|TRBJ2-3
CASSPLPRLAGTTDTQYF
TGTGCCAGCAGTCCTCTCCCCAGACTAGCGGGGACCACAGATACGCAGTATTTT
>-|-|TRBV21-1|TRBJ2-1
CASSWRTGDNEQFF
TGTGCCAGCAGCTGGCGGACTGGGGACAATGAGCAGTTCTTC
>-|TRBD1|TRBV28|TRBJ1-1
CASSLYRGRNTEAFF
TGTGCCAGCAGTTTATACAGGGGGCGGAACACTGAAGCTTTCTTT
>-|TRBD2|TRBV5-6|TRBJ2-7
CASSLGGGGIYEQYF
TGTGCCAGCAGCTTGGGTGGCGGGGGGATTTACGAGCAGTACTTC
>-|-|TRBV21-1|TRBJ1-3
CASSGPSGQAGNTIYF
TGTGCCAGCAGCGGCCCCTCGGGACAGGCTGGAAACACCATATATTTT
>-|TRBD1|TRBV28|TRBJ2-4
CASSGTRDSPIF
TGTGCCAGCAGTGGAACCCGGGACAGCCCGATCTTC
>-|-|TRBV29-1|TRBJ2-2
CSVEARDRNTGELFF
TGCAGCGTTGAAGCCCGGGATCGGAACACCGGGGAGCTGTTTTTT
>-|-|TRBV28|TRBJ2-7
CASSLSWGAAKDEQYF
TGTGCCAGCAGTTTAAGTTGGGGGGCGGCGAAGGACGAGCAGTACTTC
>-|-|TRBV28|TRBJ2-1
CASSSYSGSSYNEQFF
TGTGCCAGCAGTAGTTATAGCGGAAGCTCCTACAATGAGCAGTTCTTC
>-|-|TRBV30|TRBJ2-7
CAWSLGTLSYEQYF
TGTGCCTGGAGTCTGGGCACCCTCTCCTACGAGCAGTACTTC
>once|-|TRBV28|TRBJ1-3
CASSLGPGSGNTIYF
TGTGCCAGCAGTTTAGGTCCAGGCTCTGGAAACACCATATATTTT
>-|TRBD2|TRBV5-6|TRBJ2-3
CASSFMGLAGDRTDTQYF
TGTGCCAGCAGCTTCATGGGACTAGCGGGAGACCGGACAGATACGCAGTATTTT
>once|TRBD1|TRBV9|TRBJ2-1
CASSPNWGQDYNEQFF
TGTGCCAGCAGCCCTAACTGGGGACAGGATTACAATGAGCAGTTCTTC
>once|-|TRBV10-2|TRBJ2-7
CASSEFPGVAYEQYF
TGCGCCAGCAGTGAGTTCCCCGGGGTCGCCTACGAGCAGTACTTC
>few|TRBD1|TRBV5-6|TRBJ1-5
CASSPGQYSNQPQHF
TGTGCCAGCAGCCCGGGACAGTATAGCAATCAGCCCCAGCATTTT